One and the same sample provided the 12 T cell receptor beta chains below, sequenced in a study of radiation and T cells in renal cell carcinoma. Time point reported: blood 4 weeks post-SBRT, at nephrectomy. Treatment described: 15 Gy SBRT to primary tumor, nephrectomy 4 weeks later. Data came from immunoSEQ multiplex PCR; TCRdb stores just in-frame clones and leaves some out. The sample shows around 140,000 clones, 86% of them seen only once. The specimen was blood, collected from a patient whose treatment included radiotherapy and nephrectomy. These receptors all come from a woman between 45 and 65 years old with renal cell carcinoma.

The chain uses TRBV28 and TRBJ1-5; 8 bases match TRBD1. After removal of 6 bases from V and 3 bases from J, the junction contained 4 bases not matched to a gene. CDR3 length: 14 amino acids. Germline V gene lookup returns CDR1 MDHEN and CDR2 SYDVKM. The CDR3 DNA reads TGTGCCAGCAGCCCGACAGGGGACAATCAGCCCCAGCATTTT. The encoded protein is CASSPTGDNQPQHF.

V is TRBV6-5 and J is TRBJ1-1, with TRBD1 as a possible D gene (5 bases). This CDR3 comprises 14 residues. Looked up from germline, CDR1 is MNHEY and CDR2 is SVGAGI. The V end lost 7 bases, the J end lost 6 bases, and 18 bases lay between the germline ends. The CDR3 DNA reads as TGTGCCAGCACCGGTGGGGCGACTAAGCCTGAAGCTTTCTTT. Translating gives CASTGGATKPEAFF.

This clone was observed a single time. This sequence joins TRBV7-2 and TRBJ2-7, with D perhaps being TRBD1 or TRBD2 (5 bases each). Germline CDR1 reads SGHTA; CDR2 reads FQGNSA. V was trimmed by 5 bases and J by 12 bases, leaving 14 bases between them. The CDR3 is made up of 11 amino acids. The CDR3 region is CASSLTGTPYF. CDR3 DNA: TGTGCCAGCAGCCTGACCGGGACCCCGTACTTC.

V gene TRBV18 combines with J gene TRBJ1-2; 9 nucleotides align to TRBD1. The CDR3 is made up of 16 amino acids. Unmatched junction bases numbered 5, after V lost 1 base and J lost 2 bases. CDR1 is KGHSH and CDR2 is LQKENI in the germline V gene. CDR3 in DNA: TGTGCCAGCTCACCACAGGGCGGACAGGGGAACTATGGCTACACCTTC. This gives the protein CASSPQGGQGNYGYTF. The complete variable domain, with remaining parts taken from reference TRBV18 and TRBJ1-2, reads NAGVMQNPRHLVRRRGQEARLRCSPMKGHSHVYWYRQLPEEGLKFMVYLQKENIIDESGMPKERFSAEFPKEGPSILRIQQVVRGDSAAYFCASSPQGGQGNYGYTFGSGTRLTVV.

The genes are TRBV18 and TRBJ2-5, with TRBD1 identical over 10 bases. The J segment lost 4 bases and the V segment lost 6 bases, leaving 5 bases of the junction unmatched. Per germline, CDR1 KGHSH and CDR2 LQKENI. CDR3 length equals 14 residues. The CDR3 DNA sequence: TGTGCCAGCTCGCCGGGACAGGGGTTAGAGACCCAGTACTTC. Translating gives CASSPGQGLETQYF.

As DNA, the CDR3 is TGTGCCAGCAGTGTACAGGGGAGTGATACGCAGTATTTT. Amino acid sequence: CASSVQGSDTQYF. The V call is TRBV6-1, the J call TRBJ2-3; 7 bases align to TRBD1. The length of the CDR3 is 13 residues. With V trimmed by 4 bases and J by 6 bases, 4 bases remained unmatched. In germline, CDR1 is MNHNS, CDR2 SASEGT.

J is TRBJ1-6 and V is TRBV7-2, with TRBD1 identical over 9 bases. V shed 6 bases, J shed 7 bases, and the junction held 7 bases outside the gene matches. This CDR3 contains 15 residues. Germline V lookup: CDR1 SGHTA, CDR2 FQGNSA. The chain's CDR3 is CASRPDRGGNSPLHF. CDR3 coding DNA: TGTGCCAGCAGACCGGACAGGGGCGGAAATTCACCCCTCCACTTT. Looking up the rest from reference TRBV7-2 and TRBJ1-6 gives the full variable domain: GAGVSQSPSNKVTEKGKDVELRCDPISGHTALYWYRQSLGQGLEFLIYFQGNSAPDKSGLPSDRFSAERTGGSVSTLTIQRTQQEDSAVYLCASRPDRGGNSPLHFGNGTRLTVT.

This clone was counted a single time. The gene calls are TRBV7-8 and TRBJ1-2; 12 bases line up with TRBD1. The CDR3 runs 16 residues. The J segment lost 5 bases and the V segment lost 4 bases, leaving 8 bases of the junction unmatched. CDR1 is SGHVS, CDR2 FQNEAQ, per germline. The CDR3 protein is CASSYAGTGGRYGYTF. CDR3 in DNA: TGTGCCAGCAGCTACGCCGGGACAGGGGGCCGGTATGGCTACACCTTC.

V usage is TRBV19 and J usage is TRBJ1-2; D is possibly TRBD1 (6 bases). The V gene's germline CDR1 is LNHDA and CDR2 SQIVND (reference sequence). The V end was cut by 7 bases, the J end by 0 bases, with 15 bases between. CDR3 length: 15 residues. In DNA, the CDR3 is TGTGCCAGTACCTGGGGGGCCCGAACTAACTATGGCTACACCTTC. As protein: CASTWGARTNYGYTF.

This clone showed up just once. The chain combines TRBV28 with TRBJ1-1; no clear D. The CDR3 has 11 residues. Per germline, CDR1 MDHEN and CDR2 SYDVKM. Trimming removed 10 bases at V and 5 bases at J, with 11 bases between. For the CDR3, the DNA is TGTGCCACCAAGGGCAGAACTGAAGCTTTCTTT. Its translation: CATKGRTEAFF.

The V gene is TRBV11-2, the J gene TRBJ2-3; TRBD1 agrees at 11 bases. Germline trimming cut 6 bases from V and 5 bases from J; bases unmatched to any gene: 16. Germline V CDR1 and CDR2: SGHAT, FQNNGV. The CDR3 runs 18 residues. The CDR3: CASRPATAGQGAEDTQYF. The CDR3 DNA is TGTGCCAGCAGACCAGCGACGGCTGGACAGGGGGCCGAAGATACGCAGTATTTT.

This sequence joins TRBV18 and TRBJ2-7, with TRBD2 identical over 8 bases. The germline V gene encodes CDR1 KGHSH and CDR2 LQKENI. CDR3 length equals 15 residues. Losses at the gene ends were 6 bases for V and 3 bases for J; bases not matched to a gene: 10. For the CDR3, the DNA is TGTGCCAGCTCCCCTACCGGAAGCGGGAGCTACGAGCAGTACTTC. Encoded protein: CASSPTGSGSYEQYF.